The rows below give T cell receptor beta chains drawn from one sample of a study of blood T cell repertoires in COVID-19. Repertoires were generated with immunoSEQ multiplex PCR, while TCRdb's copy carries only in-frame clones and drops some. The table records roughly 320,000 clones, 85% to 90% of them present only once. The sequencing input was PBMCs or T cells enriched from blood (not recorded which). The source of these receptors is a man aged 30-40 years who had recovered from COVID-19. CDR3s leave out the opening cysteine and the closing phenylalanine or tryptophan.

J gene	V gene	CDR3 protein
TRBJ2-7	TRBV5-8	ASSYQGADEQY
TRBJ1-5	TRBV2	ASSLTVNNQPQH
TRBJ1-5	TRBV2	ASASVGQANQPQH
TRBJ1-1	TRBV11-3	ASSRDAGKGAEAF
TRBJ2-7	TRBV27	ASSFLTSGSYVEQY
TRBJ2-7	TRBV29-1	SAVASGISYEQY
TRBJ2-1	TRBV5-1	ASSKGLAGGEQF
TRBJ2-7	TRBV28	ASSLTGIYEQY
TRBJ1-1	TRBV5-6	ASSFGVTEAF
TRBJ2-5	TRBV28	ASLGTSQPVTQY
TRBJ1-1	TRBV13	ASSFPSTEAF
TRBJ1-1	TRBV6-5	ASRGRGEAF
TRBJ2-7	TRBV27	ASRSGSDLSYEQY
TRBJ1-4	TRBV28	ASRNGQLNEKLF
TRBJ2-2	TRBV3-1/TRBV3-2	ASSQVFSGELF
TRBJ2-2	TRBV5-6	ASSLVLAGVPGELF
TRBJ2-7	TRBV30	AWSTGTGNYEQY
TRBJ1-6	TRBV2	ASSLQTYNSPLH
TRBJ2-1	TRBV24-1	ATSDTGLFEQF
TRBJ1-6	TRBV18	ASSNQEGQNSPLH
TRBJ1-2	TRBV29-1	SVEGGGYT
TRBJ2-3	TRBV28	ASRQTRKTDTQY
TRBJ1-2	TRBV4-1	ASSQETGGGYT